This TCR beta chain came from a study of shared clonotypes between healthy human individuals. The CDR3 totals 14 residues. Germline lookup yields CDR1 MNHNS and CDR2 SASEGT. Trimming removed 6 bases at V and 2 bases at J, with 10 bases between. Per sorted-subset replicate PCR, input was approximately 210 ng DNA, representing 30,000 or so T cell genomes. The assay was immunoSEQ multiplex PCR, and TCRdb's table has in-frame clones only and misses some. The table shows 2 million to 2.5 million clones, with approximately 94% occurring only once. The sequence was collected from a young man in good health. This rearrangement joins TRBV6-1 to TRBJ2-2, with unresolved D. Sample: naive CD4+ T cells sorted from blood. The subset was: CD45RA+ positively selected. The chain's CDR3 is CASRAPVNTGELFF. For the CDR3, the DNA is TGTGCCAGCAGAGCGCCGGTTAACACCGGGGAGCTGTTTTTT.